This T cell receptor (beta chain) was captured in a study of blood T cells in healthy people across ages. Regarding the study as a whole: Among T cells, TCR beta diversity per million cells dropped roughly linearly as age rose. Not knowing donor CMV status may have confounded expanded clonotype changes.

This clonotype was observed once. The antigen is undetermined. One end of the junction does not line up with germline, which may come from a read error. For the second PCR, which ran for about 6 to 11 cycles, a sample-barcoded 5' primer and a J-beta primer mix were used. TCRdb called the 5' RACE reads again in MiXCR, with one record for every CDR3 protein. Found here are more than 900,000 distinct CDR3 sequences, approximately 25% of them singletons; the top ten hold less than 0.85%. Caucasian individuals from Russia who were healthy and aged about 6 to 90 acted as donors. The authors drew about 10 milliliters of peripheral blood from each donor. This CDR3 is 14 amino acids long. Germline V gene data show CDR1 as SGHTA and CDR2 as FQGTGA. These data also featured in a second study, about T cells of mothers and their children.

V and J are TRBV7-3 and TRBJ2-6; D unresolved. Material: blood. The source of this sequence is a girl aged 2 to 10 in good health. CDR3 residues: CASSLQAGVNVLTF. The CDR3 DNA sequence: TGTGCCAGCAGTCTCCAGGCTGGGGTCAACGTCCTGACTTTC. The full variable domain, rest sourced from reference TRBV7-3 and TRBJ2-6, is GAGVSQTPSNKVTEKGKYVELRCDPISGHTALYWYRQSLGQGPEFLIYFQGTGAADDSGLPNDRFFAVRPEGSVSTLKIQRTERGDSAVYLCASSLQAGVNVLTFGAGSRLTVL.